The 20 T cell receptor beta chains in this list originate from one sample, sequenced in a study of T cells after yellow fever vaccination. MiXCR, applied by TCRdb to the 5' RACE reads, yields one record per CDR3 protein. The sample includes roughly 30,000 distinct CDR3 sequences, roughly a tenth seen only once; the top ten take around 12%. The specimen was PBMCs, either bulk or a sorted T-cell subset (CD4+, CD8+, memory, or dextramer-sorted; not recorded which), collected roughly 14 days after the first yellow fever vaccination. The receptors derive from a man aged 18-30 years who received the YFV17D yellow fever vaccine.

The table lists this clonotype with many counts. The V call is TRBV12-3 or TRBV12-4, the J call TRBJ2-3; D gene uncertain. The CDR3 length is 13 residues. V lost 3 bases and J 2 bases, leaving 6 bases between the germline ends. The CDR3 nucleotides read TGTGCCAGCAGTTTTGGCAACACAGATACGCAGTATTTT. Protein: CASSFGNTDTQYF.

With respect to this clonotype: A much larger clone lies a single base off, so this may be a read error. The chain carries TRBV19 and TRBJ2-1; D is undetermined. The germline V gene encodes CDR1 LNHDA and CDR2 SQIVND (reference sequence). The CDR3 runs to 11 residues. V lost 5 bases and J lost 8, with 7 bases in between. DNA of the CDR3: TGTGCCAGTAGTCTCGAGGATGAGCAGTTCTTC. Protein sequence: CASSLEDEQFF.

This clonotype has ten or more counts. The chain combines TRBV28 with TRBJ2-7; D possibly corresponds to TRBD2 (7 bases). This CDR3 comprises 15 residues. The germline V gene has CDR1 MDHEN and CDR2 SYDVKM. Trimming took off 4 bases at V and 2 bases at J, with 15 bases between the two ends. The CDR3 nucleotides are TGTGCCAGCAGTTCCACGGGGGGCATAACCTACGAGCAGTACTTC. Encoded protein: CASSSTGGITYEQYF.

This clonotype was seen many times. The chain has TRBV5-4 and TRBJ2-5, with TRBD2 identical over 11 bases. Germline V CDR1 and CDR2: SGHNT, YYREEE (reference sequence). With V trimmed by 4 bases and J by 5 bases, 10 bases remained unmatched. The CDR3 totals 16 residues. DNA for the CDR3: TGTGCCAGCAGCCTAGCGGGGGGAACTTCGCGGGAGACCCAGTACTTC. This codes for CASSLAGGTSRETQYF.

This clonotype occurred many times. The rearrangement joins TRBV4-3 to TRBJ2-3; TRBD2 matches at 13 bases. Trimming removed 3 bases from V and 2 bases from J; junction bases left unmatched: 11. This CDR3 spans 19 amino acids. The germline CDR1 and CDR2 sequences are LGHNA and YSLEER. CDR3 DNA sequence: TGCGCCAGCAGCCACCAGAGAACCGGGACTAGCGGGGTCACAGATACGCAGTATTTT. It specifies CASSHQRTGTSGVTDTQYF.

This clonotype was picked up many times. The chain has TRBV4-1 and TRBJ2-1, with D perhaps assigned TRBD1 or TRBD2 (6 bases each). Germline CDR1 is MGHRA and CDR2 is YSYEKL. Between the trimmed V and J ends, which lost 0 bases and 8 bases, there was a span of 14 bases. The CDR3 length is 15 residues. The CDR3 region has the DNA TGCGCCAGCAGCCAAGACCCGTCGGAGGGGGATGAGCAGTTCTTC. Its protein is CASSQDPSEGDEQFF.

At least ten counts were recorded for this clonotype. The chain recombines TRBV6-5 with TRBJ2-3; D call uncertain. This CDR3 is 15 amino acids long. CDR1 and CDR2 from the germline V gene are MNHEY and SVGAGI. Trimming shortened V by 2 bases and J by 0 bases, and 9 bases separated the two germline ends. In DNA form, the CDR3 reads TGTGCCAGCAGTTACGGCAACCCGAGCACAGATACGCAGTATTTT. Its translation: CASSYGNPSTDTQYF.

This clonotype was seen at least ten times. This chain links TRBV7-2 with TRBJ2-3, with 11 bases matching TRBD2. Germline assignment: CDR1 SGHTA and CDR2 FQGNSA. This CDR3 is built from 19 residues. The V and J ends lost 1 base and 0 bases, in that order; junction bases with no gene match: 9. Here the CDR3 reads CASSLGLAGGPSSTDTQYF. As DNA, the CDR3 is TGTGCCAGCAGCTTAGGGCTAGCGGGGGGCCCTTCTAGCACAGATACGCAGTATTTT.

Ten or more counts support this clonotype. The CDR3 sequence is CASSSGTDINTEAFF. The CDR3, as DNA: TGCGCCAGCAGCTCCGGGACGGATATAAACACTGAAGCTTTCTTT. The rearrangement uses TRBV5-1 and TRBJ1-1; maybe TRBD1 (5 bases). The CDR3 totals 15 residues. With 3 bases removed from V and 2 bases from J, the gap between germline ends came to 14 bases. Germline-derived CDR1 and CDR2 are SGHRS and YFSETQ.

Here the CDR3 reads CASSNDNSGLDTQYF. The CDR3 DNA reads TGTGCCAGCAGCAACGACAATAGCGGTCTAGATACGCAGTATTTT. The chain links TRBV5-4 to TRBJ2-3; D may be TRBD2 (6 bases). Germline V gives CDR1 SGHNT, CDR2 YYREEE (reference sequence). The ends were cut back, 4 bases at V and 5 bases at J, with 17 bases in the middle. This CDR3 spans 15 amino acids.

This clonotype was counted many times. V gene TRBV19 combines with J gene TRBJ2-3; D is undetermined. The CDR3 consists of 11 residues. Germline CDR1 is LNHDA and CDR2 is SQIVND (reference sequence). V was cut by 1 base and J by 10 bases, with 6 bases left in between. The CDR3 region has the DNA TGTGCCAGTAGTATAGGAAGGGCGCAGTATTTT. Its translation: CASSIGRAQYF.

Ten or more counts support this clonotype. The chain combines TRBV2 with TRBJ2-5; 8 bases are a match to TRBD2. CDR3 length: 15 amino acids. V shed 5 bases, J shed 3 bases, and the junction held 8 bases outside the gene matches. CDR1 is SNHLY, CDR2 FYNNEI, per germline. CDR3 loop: CASSNPGLEEETQYF. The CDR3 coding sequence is TGTGCCAGCAGTAACCCGGGACTAGAGGAAGAGACCCAGTACTTC.

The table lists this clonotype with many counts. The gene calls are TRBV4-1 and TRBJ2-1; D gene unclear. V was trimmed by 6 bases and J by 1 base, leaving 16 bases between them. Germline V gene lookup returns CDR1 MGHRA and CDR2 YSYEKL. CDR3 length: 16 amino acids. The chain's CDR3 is CASSQREAYSYNEQFF. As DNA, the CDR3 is TGCGCCAGCAGTCAAAGGGAAGCCTATTCCTACAATGAGCAGTTCTTC.

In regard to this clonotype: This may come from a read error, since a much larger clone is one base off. As DNA, the CDR3 is TGTGCCAGCAACTTCCCAAACTATGGCTACACCTTC. Its translation is CASNFPNYGYTF. The chain has TRBV7-9 and TRBJ1-2; D is undetermined. The CDR3 length is 12 residues. The V and J ends lost 7 bases and 2 bases respectively, with 8 bases between them. CDR1 SEHNR and CDR2 FQNEAQ come from the germline V gene (reference sequence).

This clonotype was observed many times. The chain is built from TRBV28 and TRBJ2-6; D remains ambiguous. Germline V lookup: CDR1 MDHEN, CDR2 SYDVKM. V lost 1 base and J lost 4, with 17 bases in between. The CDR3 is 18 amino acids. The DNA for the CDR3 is TGTGCCAGCAGTTTATCCATCTTCGAGGTCCTCGGGGCCAACGTCCTGACTTTC. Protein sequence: CASSLSIFEVLGANVLTF.

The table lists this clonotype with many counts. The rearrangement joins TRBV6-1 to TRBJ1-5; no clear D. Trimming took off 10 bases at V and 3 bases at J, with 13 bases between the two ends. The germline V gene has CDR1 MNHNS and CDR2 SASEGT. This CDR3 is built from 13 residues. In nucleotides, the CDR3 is TGTGCCACTTGCCCGGCAGCCAATCAGCCCCAGCATTTT. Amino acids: CATCPAANQPQHF.

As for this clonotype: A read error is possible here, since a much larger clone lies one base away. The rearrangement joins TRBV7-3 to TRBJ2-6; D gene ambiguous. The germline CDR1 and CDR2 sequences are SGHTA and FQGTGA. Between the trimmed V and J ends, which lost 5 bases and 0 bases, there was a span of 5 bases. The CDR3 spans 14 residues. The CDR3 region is CASSVSSGANVLTF. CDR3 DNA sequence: TGTGCCAGCAGCGTAAGCTCTGGGGCCAACGTCCTGACTTTC.

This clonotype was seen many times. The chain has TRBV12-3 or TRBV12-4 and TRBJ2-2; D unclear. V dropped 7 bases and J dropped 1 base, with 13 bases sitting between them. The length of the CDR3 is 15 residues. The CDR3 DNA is TGTGCCAGCACCTCCCGGGCCCTGAACACCGGGGAGCTGTTTTTT. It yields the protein CASTSRALNTGELFF.

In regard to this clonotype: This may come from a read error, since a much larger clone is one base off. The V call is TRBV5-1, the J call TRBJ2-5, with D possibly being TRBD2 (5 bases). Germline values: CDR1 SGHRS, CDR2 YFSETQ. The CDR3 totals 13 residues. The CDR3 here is CAISGEAQETQYF. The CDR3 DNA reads TGCGCCATCAGCGGCGAGGCCCAAGAGACCCAGTACTTC.

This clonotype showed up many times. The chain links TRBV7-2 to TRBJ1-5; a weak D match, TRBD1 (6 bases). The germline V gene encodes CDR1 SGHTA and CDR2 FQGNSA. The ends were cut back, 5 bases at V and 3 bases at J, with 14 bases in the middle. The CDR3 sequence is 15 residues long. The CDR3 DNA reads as TGTGCCAGCAGCCGTGGGGGGCGGCACAATCAGCCCCAGCATTTT. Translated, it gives CASSRGGRHNQPQHF.